A selection of T cell receptor beta chains follows, all from one sample in a study of OX40 agonist ivuxolimab in advanced cancers. Repertoires were generated with immunoSEQ multiplex PCR, while TCRdb's copy carries only in-frame clones and drops some. The sample holds tens of thousands of clones, about 90% seen once. Sequenced here: CD4+ or CD8+ T cells sorted from blood, sampled in a trial of the OX40 agonist ivuxolimab. Receptors were obtained from an adult with an advanced solid tumor such as melanoma, head and neck, liver or kidney cancer. The CDR3 runs from the conserved cysteine through the conserved F or W. A D gene is named only where the DNA matches it firmly. Part of the rows lack a size; the others show once, few, many or a class for expanded clones.

size: NA; J: TRBJ2-7; D: TRBD1; V: TRBV28; CDR3: CASSSGQGSEQYF; DNA: TGTGCCAGCAGTTCGGGACAGGGAAGCGAGCAGTACTTC
size: NA; J: TRBJ2-5; D: TRBD1; V: TRBV7-6; CDR3: CASSLDASVGTGGKETQYF; DNA: TGTGCCAGCAGCTTAGATGCTAGCGTAGGGACAGGGGGGAAAGAGACCCAGTACTTC
size: NA; J: TRBJ1-3; D: NA; V: TRBV19; CDR3: CASNTGLGNTIYF; DNA: TGTGCCAGTAACACAGGATTAGGAAACACCATATATTTT
size: NA; J: TRBJ2-7; D: TRBD2; V: TRBV11-2; CDR3: CASSPWTSGSFLEQYF; DNA: TGTGCCAGCAGCCCTTGGACTAGCGGGAGTTTTCTCGAGCAGTACTTC
size: NA; J: TRBJ2-3; D: NA; V: TRBV25-1; CDR3: CASSEGSTDTQYF; DNA: TGTGCCAGCAGTGAGGGGAGCACAGATACGCAGTATTTT
size: NA; J: TRBJ1-1; D: NA; V: TRBV9; CDR3: CASSPAGGLNTEAFF; DNA: TGTGCCAGCAGCCCAGCCGGGGGCCTGAACACTGAAGCTTTCTTT
size: NA; J: TRBJ2-5; D: TRBD1; V: TRBV2; CDR3: CASRASTGGMFQETQYF; DNA: TGTGCCAGCAGGGCATCGACAGGGGGCATGTTCCAAGAGACCCAGTACTTC
size: NA; J: TRBJ2-5; D: TRBD1; V: TRBV10-3; CDR3: CAISESRGGREGPKETQYF; DNA: TGTGCCATCAGTGAGTCGCGAGGGGGCAGAGAGGGCCCGAAAGAGACCCAGTACTTC
size: NA; J: TRBJ2-7; D: NA; V: TRBV4-2; CDR3: CASSQVGGKTNSYEQYF; DNA: TGTGCCAGCAGCCAAGTTGGGGGCAAGACCAACTCCTACGAGCAGTACTTC
size: NA; J: TRBJ2-1; D: TRBD2; V: TRBV9; CDR3: CASSVGRGLATLEQFF; DNA: TGTGCCAGCAGCGTAGGAAGGGGACTAGCCACATTGGAGCAGTTCTTC
size: once; J: TRBJ2-7; D: NA; V: TRBV27; CDR3: CASSLAGGIHEQYF; DNA: TGTGCCAGCAGTTTGGCAGGGGGGATTCACGAGCAGTACTTC
size: NA; J: TRBJ2-5; D: TRBD1; V: TRBV11-2; CDR3: CASSPRDRLQETQYF; DNA: TGTGCCAGCAGCCCCCGGGACAGGTTACAAGAGACCCAGTACTTC
size: once; J: TRBJ1-1; D: NA; V: TRBV7-9; CDR3: CASSPLNTEAFF; DNA: TGTGCCAGCAGCCCCCTGAACACTGAAGCTTTCTTT
size: NA; J: TRBJ2-3; D: NA; V: TRBV7-2; CDR3: CASSPLVLEGAARTDTQYF; DNA: TGTGCCAGCAGCCCCTTGGTACTGGAGGGGGCGGCTCGCACAGATACGCAGTATTTT
size: NA; J: TRBJ2-2; D: TRBD1; V: TRBV6-6; CDR3: CASSPLGQGNTGELFF; DNA: TGTGCCAGCAGTCCCCTGGGACAGGGTAACACCGGGGAGCTGTTTTTT
size: many; J: TRBJ2-2; D: NA; V: TRBV7-3; CDR3: CASSSTGELFF; DNA: TGTGCCAGCAGCTCCACCGGGGAGCTGTTTTTT
size: NA; J: TRBJ2-5; D: TRBD1; V: TRBV9; CDR3: CASSVGTGVIETQYF; DNA: TGTGCCAGCAGCGTGGGGACAGGGGTTATCGAGACCCAGTACTTC
size: NA; J: TRBJ1-2; D: NA; V: TRBV2; CDR3: CASSEGGPRLYGYTF; DNA: TGTGCCAGCAGTGAAGGGGGGCCTCGATTATATGGCTACACCTTC
size: NA; J: TRBJ1-2; D: NA; V: TRBV5-1; CDR3: CASSSTSGANYGYTF; DNA: TGCGCCAGCAGCTCTACCTCAGGAGCTAACTATGGCTACACCTTC
size: once; J: TRBJ1-2; D: NA; V: TRBV15; CDR3: CATSVGTTPNYGYTF; DNA: TGTGCCACCAGCGTTGGGACAACCCCTAACTATGGCTACACCTTC
size: NA; J: TRBJ1-1; D: NA; V: TRBV15; CDR3: CATSRVPISSGMNTEAFF; DNA: TGTGCCACCAGCAGAGTACCTATCTCCTCAGGGATGAACACTGAAGCTTTCTTT
size: NA; J: TRBJ1-4; D: TRBD1; V: TRBV7-9; CDR3: CASSPIHLTGATNEKLFF; DNA: TGTGCCAGCAGCCCCATCCACTTAACAGGGGCAACTAATGAAAAACTGTTTTTT
size: NA; J: TRBJ1-5; D: NA; V: TRBV7-2; CDR3: CASSLGHYSNQPQHF; DNA: TGTGCCAGCAGCTTAGGCCATTATAGCAATCAGCCCCAGCATTTT
size: NA; J: TRBJ2-1; D: TRBD2; V: TRBV28; CDR3: CASSLRLAGAEQFF; DNA: TGTGCCAGCAGTTTACGACTAGCGGGAGCTGAGCAGTTCTTC
size: NA; J: TRBJ2-5; D: TRBD1; V: TRBV28; CDR3: CASSLPTGGYQETQYF; DNA: TGTGCCAGCAGTTTGCCCACAGGGGGGTACCAAGAGACCCAGTACTTC
size: NA; J: TRBJ2-7; D: NA; V: TRBV6-5; CDR3: CASSSPYEQYF; DNA: TGTGCCAGCAGCTCACCCTACGAGCAGTACTTC
size: NA; J: TRBJ1-2; D: NA; V: TRBV6-4; CDR3: CASSDTSYGYTF; DNA: TGTGCCAGCAGTGACACCAGCTATGGCTACACCTTC
size: NA; J: TRBJ2-2; D: TRBD2; V: TRBV4-3; CDR3: CASSQFKAGGYTGELFF; DNA: TGCGCCAGCAGCCAATTCAAAGCGGGAGGGTACACCGGGGAGCTGTTTTTT
size: once; J: TRBJ1-1; D: NA; V: TRBV28; CDR3: CASSLPLFPEAFF; DNA: TGTGCCAGCAGTTTACCGTTATTTCCTGAAGCTTTCTTT
size: once; J: TRBJ2-2; D: NA; V: TRBV13; CDR3: CASSLGQTTGELFF; DNA: TGTGCCAGCAGCTTAGGGCAAACAACCGGGGAGCTGTTTTTT
size: NA; J: TRBJ2-3; D: TRBD2; V: TRBV5-4; CDR3: CASSFAGGADTQYF; DNA: TGTGCCAGCAGCTTCGCGGGAGGTGCAGATACGCAGTATTTT
size: NA; J: TRBJ1-2; D: NA; V: TRBV27; CDR3: CASSLSSQGDYGYTF; DNA: TGTGCCAGCAGTTTATCGTCACAGGGCGACTATGGCTACACCTTC
size: NA; J: TRBJ2-7; D: NA; V: TRBV6-1; CDR3: CASTNPGPAYEQYF; DNA: TGTGCCAGCACCAACCCGGGGCCGGCCTACGAGCAGTACTTC
size: NA; J: TRBJ2-1; D: TRBD1; V: TRBV27; CDR3: CASSLYRQGRNEQFF; DNA: TGTGCCAGCAGTTTATATAGACAGGGGCGGAATGAGCAGTTCTTC
size: NA; J: TRBJ2-1; D: TRBD2; V: TRBV4-3; CDR3: CASSQDTGGLGEQFF; DNA: TGCGCCAGCAGCCAAGATACGGGAGGGCTTGGTGAGCAGTTCTTC
size: NA; J: TRBJ2-7; D: TRBD1; V: TRBV27; CDR3: CASSMTGNEQYF; DNA: TGTGCCAGCAGTATGACAGGGAACGAGCAGTACTTC
size: NA; J: TRBJ2-1; D: NA; V: TRBV4-2; CDR3: CASSQELRGTYNEQFF; DNA: TGTGCCAGCAGCCAAGAGCTGCGGGGCACCTACAATGAGCAGTTCTTC
size: NA; J: TRBJ1-4; D: TRBD1; V: TRBV7-9; CDR3: CASSSQGRNEKLFF; DNA: TGTGCCAGCAGTTCACAGGGGCGAAATGAAAAACTGTTTTTT
size: NA; J: TRBJ2-3; D: TRBD1; V: TRBV6-1; CDR3: CASSERDRGLTDTQYF; DNA: TGTGCCAGCAGTGAACGGGACAGGGGACTCACAGATACGCAGTATTTT
size: NA; J: TRBJ2-5; D: TRBD1; V: TRBV27; CDR3: CASSFSQGAWETQYF; DNA: TGTGCCAGCAGTTTCTCTCAGGGGGCATGGGAGACCCAGTACTTC
size: NA; J: TRBJ2-7; D: NA; V: TRBV19; CDR3: CASSILPRTDASYEQYF; DNA: TGTGCCAGTAGTATTCTTCCCCGGACCGACGCCTCCTACGAGCAGTACTTC